These T cell receptor beta chains were read from a single sample in a study. TCRdb reanalysed the 5' RACE reads using MiXCR and keeps one entry per CDR3 protein. The table lists some 62,000 distinct CDR3 sequences, almost 30% of them singletons. Material: tumor-infiltrating naive CD4+ T cells sorted from the breast tumor. The receptors derive from a female donor with breast cancer. The CDR3 runs from the conserved cysteine through the conserved F or W. The D gene is left open where the match is weak. Size is omitted from some rows. Given values are once, few, many or a class for expanded clones.

d_gene: -
abundance: once
v_gene: TRBV30
j_gene: TRBJ1-4
CDR3nt: TGTGCCTGGAGTGTTCTCGTTAATGAACAACTGTTTTTT
CDR3aa: CAWSVLVNEQLFF

d_gene: -
abundance: few
v_gene: TRBV6-6
j_gene: TRBJ2-3
CDR3nt: TGTGCCAGCAGCCGGGGGGCCGGCACAGATACGCAGTATTTT
CDR3aa: CASSRGAGTDTQYF

d_gene: -
abundance: -
v_gene: TRBV9
j_gene: TRBJ2-3
CDR3nt: TGTGCCAGCAGCGTAGATACGATCGGGCTAGTCACAGATACGCAGTATTTT
CDR3aa: CASSVDTIGLVTDTQYF

d_gene: -
abundance: few
v_gene: TRBV12-3/TRBV12-4
j_gene: TRBJ1-3
CDR3nt: TGTGCCAGCAGCCGCACAGGGTCTTGGATTGGAAACACCATATATTTT
CDR3aa: CASSRTGSWIGNTIYF

d_gene: TRBD1
abundance: -
v_gene: TRBV25-1
j_gene: TRBJ2-7
CDR3nt: TGTGCCAGCAGTTTCGAGGGGGCGGCGTACGAGCAGTACTTC
CDR3aa: CASSFEGAAYEQYF

d_gene: -
abundance: -
v_gene: TRBV7-9
j_gene: TRBJ1-6
CDR3nt: TGTGCCAGCAACTACTCCGGGACACGTCATTCACCCCTCCACTTT
CDR3aa: CASNYSGTRHSPLHF

d_gene: -
abundance: -
v_gene: TRBV5-1
j_gene: TRBJ1-1
CDR3nt: TGCGCCAGCAGCTTGGGTCTCAAACCGGCCCAGCGGAACACTGAAGCTTTCTTT
CDR3aa: CASSLGLKPAQRNTEAFF

d_gene: TRBD1
abundance: -
v_gene: TRBV4-3
j_gene: TRBJ2-7
CDR3nt: TGCGCCAGCAGCTTTCGACAGGGGGCTTCCTACGAGCAGTACTTC
CDR3aa: CASSFRQGASYEQYF

d_gene: -
abundance: -
v_gene: TRBV6-1
j_gene: TRBJ2-7
CDR3nt: TGTGCCAGCAGCGCAACTCAGACCTACGAGCAGTACTTC
CDR3aa: CASSATQTYEQYF

d_gene: -
abundance: few
v_gene: TRBV7-9
j_gene: TRBJ1-1
CDR3nt: TGTGCCAGCAGCTTAGGAGACAGCAACACTGCTGAAGCTTTCTTT
CDR3aa: CASSLGDSNTAEAFF

d_gene: -
abundance: -
v_gene: TRBV9
j_gene: TRBJ2-6
CDR3nt: TGTGCCAGCAGCGTAGACCCCCAGGGAGGTGGGGCCAACGTCCTGACTTTC
CDR3aa: CASSVDPQGGGANVLTF

d_gene: -
abundance: -
v_gene: TRBV7-7
j_gene: TRBJ2-3
CDR3nt: TGTGCTAGCAGCTCTGTCCCTGTGACAGGCCCAACAGATACGCAGTATTTT
CDR3aa: CASSSVPVTGPTDTQYF

d_gene: TRBD1
abundance: -
v_gene: TRBV5-1
j_gene: TRBJ1-1
CDR3nt: TGCGCCAGCAGCTTGGCCGCAGGGGGCATGGTCACTGAAGCTTTCTTT
CDR3aa: CASSLAAGGMVTEAFF

d_gene: -
abundance: -
v_gene: TRBV6-1
j_gene: TRBJ2-4
CDR3nt: TGTGCCAGCAGTGAGGACATCGCCAAAAACATTCAGTACTTC
CDR3aa: CASSEDIAKNIQYF

d_gene: -
abundance: once
v_gene: TRBV5-6
j_gene: TRBJ1-1
CDR3nt: TGTGCCAGCAGCTTGGACACTAAAGCTTTCTTT
CDR3aa: CASSLDTKAFF

d_gene: -
abundance: -
v_gene: TRBV7-9
j_gene: TRBJ1-4
CDR3nt: TGTGCCAGCAGCTCCGGTTCGAGTGAAAAACTGTTTTTT
CDR3aa: CASSSGSSEKLFF

d_gene: TRBD2
abundance: -
v_gene: TRBV27
j_gene: TRBJ2-1
CDR3nt: TGTGCCAGCAAGACAGGATTTCGGACTAGCGGTTACAATGAGCAGTTCTTC
CDR3aa: CASKTGFRTSGYNEQFF

d_gene: TRBD1
abundance: few
v_gene: TRBV27
j_gene: TRBJ2-7
CDR3nt: TGTGCCAGCAGATCCACCGGGACAGGGCAAGGGGAGCAGTACTTC
CDR3aa: CASRSTGTGQGEQYF

d_gene: -
abundance: -
v_gene: TRBV3-1
j_gene: TRBJ1-5
CDR3nt: TGTGCCAGCAGCCAAGGCCCGACGGCGGGCCAGCCCCAGCATTTT
CDR3aa: CASSQGPTAGQPQHF

d_gene: -
abundance: -
v_gene: TRBV20-1
j_gene: TRBJ2-3
CDR3nt: TGCAGTGCTAGAGACCCCACAGCATCTAGCACAGATACGCAGTATTTT
CDR3aa: CSARDPTASSTDTQYF

d_gene: -
abundance: many
v_gene: TRBV7-3
j_gene: TRBJ2-1
CDR3nt: TGTGCCAGCAGCTTAAAGGCGGGGTCTAGCATAAATGAGCAGTTCTTC
CDR3aa: CASSLKAGSSINEQFF

d_gene: -
abundance: -
v_gene: TRBV5-6
j_gene: TRBJ2-3
CDR3nt: TGTGCCAGCAGCTTGGGCGGGCACACAGATACGCAGTATTTT
CDR3aa: CASSLGGHTDTQYF

d_gene: -
abundance: -
v_gene: TRBV25-1
j_gene: TRBJ1-4
CDR3nt: TGTGCCAGCAGAGGGGTTCAAAAACTGTTTTTT
CDR3aa: CASRGVQKLFF

d_gene: TRBD2
abundance: few
v_gene: TRBV3-1
j_gene: TRBJ2-7
CDR3nt: TGTGCCAGCAGCCAAGCGGCTAGCGGCTACGAGCAGTACTTC
CDR3aa: CASSQAASGYEQYF

d_gene: -
abundance: few
v_gene: TRBV6-5
j_gene: TRBJ2-2
CDR3nt: TGTGCCAGCAGTGACCCGGGCAGGCAGAACACCGGGGAGCTGTTTTTT
CDR3aa: CASSDPGRQNTGELFF

d_gene: TRBD1
abundance: few
v_gene: TRBV7-3
j_gene: TRBJ2-5
CDR3nt: TGTGCCAGCAGCTTAAGCGTGACAGGGGCCCAAGAGACCCAGTACTTC
CDR3aa: CASSLSVTGAQETQYF

d_gene: -
abundance: -
v_gene: TRBV20-1
j_gene: TRBJ2-5
CDR3nt: TGCAGTGCTCTCTCTAGTTCCAAAGAGACCCAGTACTTC
CDR3aa: CSALSSSKETQYF

d_gene: TRBD2
abundance: -
v_gene: TRBV7-2
j_gene: TRBJ2-7
CDR3nt: TGTGCCAGCAGCTTGGGGGGAGGGACCTACGAGCAGTACTTC
CDR3aa: CASSLGGGTYEQYF

d_gene: -
abundance: -
v_gene: TRBV3-1
j_gene: TRBJ1-6
CDR3nt: TGTGCCAGCAGCCAGGAGACAGGCGGCAATTCACCCCTCCACTTT
CDR3aa: CASSQETGGNSPLHF

d_gene: TRBD1
abundance: once
v_gene: TRBV7-8
j_gene: TRBJ1-4
CDR3nt: TGTGCCAGCAGCTTGGGACAGGCCTTCGTTAATGAAAAACTGTTTTTT
CDR3aa: CASSLGQAFVNEKLFF

d_gene: -
abundance: few
v_gene: TRBV6-5
j_gene: TRBJ2-3
CDR3nt: TGTGCCAGCAGTGCTCGGGGGATCACAGATACGCAGTATTTT
CDR3aa: CASSARGITDTQYF

d_gene: -
abundance: few
v_gene: TRBV7-9
j_gene: TRBJ2-7
CDR3nt: TGTGCCAGCAGCTTAGATTACGGCTACGAGCAGTACTTC
CDR3aa: CASSLDYGYEQYF

d_gene: TRBD2
abundance: -
v_gene: TRBV20-1
j_gene: TRBJ2-3
CDR3nt: TGCAGTGCTAGCGGGGGGGCCGGCGTGGATACGCAGTATTTT
CDR3aa: CSASGGAGVDTQYF

d_gene: -
abundance: few
v_gene: TRBV9
j_gene: TRBJ2-1
CDR3nt: TGTGCCAGCAGCGTAGATCTCTACAATGAGCAGTTCTTC
CDR3aa: CASSVDLYNEQFF

d_gene: -
abundance: -
v_gene: TRBV5-5
j_gene: TRBJ1-1
CDR3nt: TGTGCCAGCAGCCCTAAGGGGGGACGGAACACTGAAGCTTTCTTT
CDR3aa: CASSPKGGRNTEAFF

d_gene: TRBD2
abundance: -
v_gene: TRBV5-4
j_gene: TRBJ2-2
CDR3nt: TGTGCCAGCAGCTTGGTGCTAGCGGGAGGGCACACCGGGGAGCTGTTTTTT
CDR3aa: CASSLVLAGGHTGELFF

d_gene: -
abundance: -
v_gene: TRBV2
j_gene: TRBJ2-3
CDR3nt: TGTGCCAGCAACAGGGCCACAGATACGCAGTATTTT
CDR3aa: CASNRATDTQYF

d_gene: -
abundance: -
v_gene: TRBV4-1
j_gene: TRBJ2-5
CDR3nt: TGCGCCAGCAGCCAAGATTTTTCGGTAGAGACCCAGTACTTC
CDR3aa: CASSQDFSVETQYF

d_gene: -
abundance: few
v_gene: TRBV29-1
j_gene: TRBJ1-2
CDR3nt: TGCAGCGGACGGGACCCCCTAAGGGGTGGCTACACCTTC
CDR3aa: CSGRDPLRGGYTF

d_gene: -
abundance: few
v_gene: TRBV25-1
j_gene: TRBJ2-2
CDR3nt: TGTGCCAGTACACGGTCGGTTACCGGGGAGCTGTTTTTT
CDR3aa: CASTRSVTGELFF

d_gene: -
abundance: few
v_gene: TRBV6-1
j_gene: TRBJ1-6
CDR3nt: TGTGCCAGCTCGGTCGGACGGCAAGGACCCCTCCACTTT
CDR3aa: CASSVGRQGPLHF

d_gene: -
abundance: many
v_gene: TRBV7-3
j_gene: TRBJ1-1
CDR3nt: TGTGCCAGCAGCTTATATGGGGAACAGGGAAGGGCCACTGAAGCTTTCTTT
CDR3aa: CASSLYGEQGRATEAFF

d_gene: TRBD2
abundance: -
v_gene: TRBV10-3
j_gene: TRBJ2-1
CDR3nt: TGTGCCATCAGTGAGCGACTAGCGAGAGGTAGCAATGAGCAGTTCTTC
CDR3aa: CAISERLARGSNEQFF

d_gene: -
abundance: -
v_gene: TRBV12-3/TRBV12-4
j_gene: TRBJ2-1
CDR3nt: TGTACCAGCAGTTTTACCGTCGGAAACAATGAGCAGTTCTTC
CDR3aa: CTSSFTVGNNEQFF

d_gene: -
abundance: -
v_gene: TRBV6-1
j_gene: TRBJ2-7
CDR3nt: TGTGCCAGCGGTGTAGGGGATGACAGTCGCGGCTACGAGCAGTACTTC
CDR3aa: CASGVGDDSRGYEQYF

d_gene: -
abundance: -
v_gene: TRBV9
j_gene: TRBJ1-4
CDR3nt: TGTGCCAGCAGCGTGGGTCGGGTAGGAAAACTGTTTTTT
CDR3aa: CASSVGRVGKLFF

d_gene: -
abundance: few
v_gene: TRBV5-1
j_gene: TRBJ2-4
CDR3nt: TGCGCCAGCAGCTTGGGAGTTCGGGACATTCAGTACTTC
CDR3aa: CASSLGVRDIQYF

d_gene: TRBD2
abundance: -
v_gene: TRBV6-1
j_gene: TRBJ2-5
CDR3nt: TGTGCCGGCGGGGAGAAGAGGACTAGCGGGAAGGAGACCCAGTACTTC
CDR3aa: CAGGEKRTSGKETQYF

d_gene: -
abundance: many
v_gene: TRBV4-3
j_gene: TRBJ2-7
CDR3nt: TGCGCCAGCAGCCAAGATGTAACTGCCCTCGAGCAGTACTTC
CDR3aa: CASSQDVTALEQYF

d_gene: TRBD2
abundance: -
v_gene: TRBV12-3/TRBV12-4
j_gene: TRBJ2-5
CDR3nt: TGTGCCAGCAGTTTCGCCCTGGGACTAGCGGGAGTAGAGACCCAGTACTTC
CDR3aa: CASSFALGLAGVETQYF

d_gene: TRBD2
abundance: -
v_gene: TRBV24-1
j_gene: TRBJ2-3
CDR3nt: TGTGCCACCAGTGATCCTCAAGCGGGAGAAACAGATACGCAGTATTTT
CDR3aa: CATSDPQAGETDTQYF

d_gene: -
abundance: -
v_gene: TRBV5-6
j_gene: TRBJ2-7
CDR3nt: TGTGCCAGCAGACGGCGGAGGCAGAGCTCCTACGAGCAGTACTTC
CDR3aa: CASRRRRQSSYEQYF

d_gene: TRBD2
abundance: -
v_gene: TRBV20-1
j_gene: TRBJ2-7
CDR3nt: TGCAGTGTTAAGATAGCGGGGTCCTACGAGCAGTACTTC
CDR3aa: CSVKIAGSYEQYF

d_gene: TRBD1
abundance: -
v_gene: TRBV20-1
j_gene: TRBJ1-3
CDR3nt: TGCAGTGCACACCCCGGGACAGGGGGCCAGGGGGACACTATATATTTT
CDR3aa: CSAHPGTGGQGDTIYF

d_gene: -
abundance: many
v_gene: TRBV12-3/TRBV12-4
j_gene: TRBJ2-3
CDR3nt: TGTGCCAGCAGTCCTCAGACTAGTAGTTCCACAGATACGCAGTATTTT
CDR3aa: CASSPQTSSSTDTQYF